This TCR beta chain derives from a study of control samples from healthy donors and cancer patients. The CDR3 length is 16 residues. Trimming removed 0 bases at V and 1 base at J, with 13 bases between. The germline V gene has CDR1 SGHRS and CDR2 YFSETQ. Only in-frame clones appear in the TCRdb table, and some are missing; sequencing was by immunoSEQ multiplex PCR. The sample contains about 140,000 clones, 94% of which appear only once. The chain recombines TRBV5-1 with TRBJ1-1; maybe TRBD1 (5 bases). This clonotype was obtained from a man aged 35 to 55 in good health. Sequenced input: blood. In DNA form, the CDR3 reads TGCGCCAGCAGCTTGGGCCCGACAGAAAAGAACACTGAAGCTTTCTTT. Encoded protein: CASSLGPTEKNTEAFF.